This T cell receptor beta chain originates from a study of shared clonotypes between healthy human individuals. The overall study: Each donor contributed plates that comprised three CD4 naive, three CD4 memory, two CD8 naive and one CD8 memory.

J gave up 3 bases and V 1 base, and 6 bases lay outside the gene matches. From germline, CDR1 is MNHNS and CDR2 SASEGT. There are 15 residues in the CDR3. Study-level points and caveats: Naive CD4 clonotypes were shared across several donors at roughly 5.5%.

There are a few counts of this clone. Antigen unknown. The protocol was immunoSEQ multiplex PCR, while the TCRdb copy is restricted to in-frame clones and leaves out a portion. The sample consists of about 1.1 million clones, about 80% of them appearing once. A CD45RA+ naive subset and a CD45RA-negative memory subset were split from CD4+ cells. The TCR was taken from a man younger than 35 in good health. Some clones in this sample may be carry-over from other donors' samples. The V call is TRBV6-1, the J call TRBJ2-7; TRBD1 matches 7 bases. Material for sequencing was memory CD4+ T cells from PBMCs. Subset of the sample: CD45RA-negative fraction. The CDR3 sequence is CASSEGGTELYEQYF. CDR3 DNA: TGTGCCAGCAGTGAAGGTGGGACAGAGCTCTACGAGCAGTACTTC.